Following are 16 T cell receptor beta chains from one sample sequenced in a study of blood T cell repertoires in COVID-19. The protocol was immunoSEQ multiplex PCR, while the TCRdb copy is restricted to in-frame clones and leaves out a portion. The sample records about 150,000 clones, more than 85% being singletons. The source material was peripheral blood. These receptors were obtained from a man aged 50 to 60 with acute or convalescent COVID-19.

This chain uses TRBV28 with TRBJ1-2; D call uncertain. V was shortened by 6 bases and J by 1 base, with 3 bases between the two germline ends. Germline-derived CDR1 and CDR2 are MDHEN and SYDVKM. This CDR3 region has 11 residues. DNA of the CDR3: TGTGCCAGCAGCCTTAACTATGGCTACACCTTC. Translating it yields CASSLNYGYTF.

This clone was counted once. The CDR3 DNA reads TGTGCCAGCAGCCCCAGGACAAACTACAATGAGCAGTTCTTC. Its translation is CASSPRTNYNEQFF. This chain uses TRBV7-9 with TRBJ2-1, with D tentatively TRBD1 (5 bases). The V end was cut by 5 bases, the J end by 3 bases, with 11 bases between. This CDR3 region has 14 residues. Germline CDR1 reads SEHNR; CDR2 reads FQNEAQ (reference sequence).

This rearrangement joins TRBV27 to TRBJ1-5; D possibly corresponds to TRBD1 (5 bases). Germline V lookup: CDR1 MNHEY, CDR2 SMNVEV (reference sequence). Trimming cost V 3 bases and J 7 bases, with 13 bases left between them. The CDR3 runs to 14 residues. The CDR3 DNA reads TGTGCCAGCAGTTTGGGAAGGGGTGGCCAGCCCCAGCATTTT. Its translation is CASSLGRGGQPQHF.

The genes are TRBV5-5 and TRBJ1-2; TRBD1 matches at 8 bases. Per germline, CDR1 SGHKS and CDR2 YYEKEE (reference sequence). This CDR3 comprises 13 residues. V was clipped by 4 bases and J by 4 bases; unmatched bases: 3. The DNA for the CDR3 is TGTGCCAGCAGCGGGGGACAGGCCTATGGCTACACCTTC. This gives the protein CASSGGQAYGYTF.

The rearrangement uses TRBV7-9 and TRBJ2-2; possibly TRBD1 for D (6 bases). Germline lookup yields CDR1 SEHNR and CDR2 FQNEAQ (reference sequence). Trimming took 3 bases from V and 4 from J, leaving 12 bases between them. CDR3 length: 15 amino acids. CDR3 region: CASSFWGPGTGELFF. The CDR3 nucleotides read TGTGCCAGCAGCTTTTGGGGGCCTGGCACCGGGGAGCTGTTTTTT.

CDR3 nucleotide sequence: TGCAGCGTTTGGACTAGCGGGGACCCAAGCTCCTACAATGAGCAGTTCTTC. Its translation is CSVWTSGDPSSYNEQFF. V and J are TRBV29-1 and TRBJ2-1, with 12 bases lining up with TRBD2. This CDR3 contains 17 residues. Germline V gene data show CDR1 as SQVTM and CDR2 as ANQGSEA. Trimming removed 5 bases from V and 0 bases from J; junction bases left unmatched: 8.

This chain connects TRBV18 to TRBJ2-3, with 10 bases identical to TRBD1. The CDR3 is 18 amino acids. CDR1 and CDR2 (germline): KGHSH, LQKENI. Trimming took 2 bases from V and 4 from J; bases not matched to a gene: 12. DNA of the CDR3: TGTGCCAGCTCACCATTACTTATGGGGACAGGGGCATCAGATACGCAGTATTTT. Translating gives CASSPLLMGTGASDTQYF.

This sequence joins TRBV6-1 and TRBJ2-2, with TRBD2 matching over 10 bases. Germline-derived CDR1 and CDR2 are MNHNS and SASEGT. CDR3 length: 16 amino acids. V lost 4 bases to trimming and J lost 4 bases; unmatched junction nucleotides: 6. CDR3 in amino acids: CASSGLAGVFTGELFF. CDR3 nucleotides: TGTGCCAGCAGTGGCCTAGCGGGAGTGTTCACCGGGGAGCTGTTTTTT.

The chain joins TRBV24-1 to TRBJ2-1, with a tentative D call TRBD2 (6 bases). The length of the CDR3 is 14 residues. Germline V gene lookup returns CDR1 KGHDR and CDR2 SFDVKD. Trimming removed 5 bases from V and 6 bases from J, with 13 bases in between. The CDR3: CATSAATEGNEQFF. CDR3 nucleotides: TGTGCCACCAGTGCCGCGACGGAGGGCAATGAGCAGTTCTTC.

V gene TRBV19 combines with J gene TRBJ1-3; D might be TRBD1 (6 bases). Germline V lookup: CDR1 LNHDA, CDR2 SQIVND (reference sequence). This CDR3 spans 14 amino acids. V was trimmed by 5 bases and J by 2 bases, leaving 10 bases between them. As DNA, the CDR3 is TGTGCCAGTAGTGCAGGGGCAACTGGAAACACCATATATTTT. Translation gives CASSAGATGNTIYF.

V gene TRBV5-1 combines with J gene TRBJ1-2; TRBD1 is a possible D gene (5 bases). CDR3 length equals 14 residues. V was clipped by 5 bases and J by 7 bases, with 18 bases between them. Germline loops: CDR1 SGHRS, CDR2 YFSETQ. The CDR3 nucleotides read TGCGCCAGCAGGGTTTCGCAGGGTGCGGTTGGCTACACCTTC. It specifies CASRVSQGAVGYTF.

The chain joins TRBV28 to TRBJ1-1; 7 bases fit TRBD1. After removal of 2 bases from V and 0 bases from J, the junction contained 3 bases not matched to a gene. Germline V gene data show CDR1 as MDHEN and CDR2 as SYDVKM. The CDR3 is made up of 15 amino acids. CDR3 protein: CASSLAGTVNTEAFF. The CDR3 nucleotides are TGTGCCAGCAGTTTAGCCGGGACAGTGAACACTGAAGCTTTCTTT. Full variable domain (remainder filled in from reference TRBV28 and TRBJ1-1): DVKVTQSSRYLVKRTGEKVFLECVQDMDHENMFWYRQDPGLGLRLIYFSYDVKMKEKGDIPEGYSVSREKKERFSLILESASTNQTSMYLCASSLAGTVNTEAFFGQGTRLTVV.

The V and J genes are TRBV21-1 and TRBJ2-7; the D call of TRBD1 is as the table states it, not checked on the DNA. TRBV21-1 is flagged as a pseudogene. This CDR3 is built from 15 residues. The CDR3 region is CASSNRVDRVFEQYF. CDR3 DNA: TGTGCCAGCAGCAATAGGGTCGACAGGGTTTTTGAGCAGTACTTC.

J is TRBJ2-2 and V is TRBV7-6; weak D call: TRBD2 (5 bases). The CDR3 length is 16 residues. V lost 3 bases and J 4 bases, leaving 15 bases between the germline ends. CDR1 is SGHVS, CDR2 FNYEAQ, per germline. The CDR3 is CASSLEYTRVTGELFF. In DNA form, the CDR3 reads TGTGCCAGCAGCTTGGAATATACTAGGGTCACCGGGGAGCTGTTTTTT.

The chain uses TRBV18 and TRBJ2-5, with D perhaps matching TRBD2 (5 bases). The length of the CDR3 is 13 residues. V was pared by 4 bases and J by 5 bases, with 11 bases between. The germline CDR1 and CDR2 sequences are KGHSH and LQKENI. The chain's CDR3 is CASSRDGGETQYF. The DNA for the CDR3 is TGTGCCAGCTCACGCGACGGCGGGGAGACCCAGTACTTC.

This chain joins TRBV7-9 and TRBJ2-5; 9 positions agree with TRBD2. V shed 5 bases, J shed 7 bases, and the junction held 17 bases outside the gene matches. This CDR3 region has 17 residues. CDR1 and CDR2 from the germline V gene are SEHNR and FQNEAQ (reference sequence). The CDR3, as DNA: TGTGCCAGCAGCGAATGGGGGGAGCGGGAGGCCGTGGGGACCCAGTACTTC. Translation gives CASSEWGEREAVGTQYF.